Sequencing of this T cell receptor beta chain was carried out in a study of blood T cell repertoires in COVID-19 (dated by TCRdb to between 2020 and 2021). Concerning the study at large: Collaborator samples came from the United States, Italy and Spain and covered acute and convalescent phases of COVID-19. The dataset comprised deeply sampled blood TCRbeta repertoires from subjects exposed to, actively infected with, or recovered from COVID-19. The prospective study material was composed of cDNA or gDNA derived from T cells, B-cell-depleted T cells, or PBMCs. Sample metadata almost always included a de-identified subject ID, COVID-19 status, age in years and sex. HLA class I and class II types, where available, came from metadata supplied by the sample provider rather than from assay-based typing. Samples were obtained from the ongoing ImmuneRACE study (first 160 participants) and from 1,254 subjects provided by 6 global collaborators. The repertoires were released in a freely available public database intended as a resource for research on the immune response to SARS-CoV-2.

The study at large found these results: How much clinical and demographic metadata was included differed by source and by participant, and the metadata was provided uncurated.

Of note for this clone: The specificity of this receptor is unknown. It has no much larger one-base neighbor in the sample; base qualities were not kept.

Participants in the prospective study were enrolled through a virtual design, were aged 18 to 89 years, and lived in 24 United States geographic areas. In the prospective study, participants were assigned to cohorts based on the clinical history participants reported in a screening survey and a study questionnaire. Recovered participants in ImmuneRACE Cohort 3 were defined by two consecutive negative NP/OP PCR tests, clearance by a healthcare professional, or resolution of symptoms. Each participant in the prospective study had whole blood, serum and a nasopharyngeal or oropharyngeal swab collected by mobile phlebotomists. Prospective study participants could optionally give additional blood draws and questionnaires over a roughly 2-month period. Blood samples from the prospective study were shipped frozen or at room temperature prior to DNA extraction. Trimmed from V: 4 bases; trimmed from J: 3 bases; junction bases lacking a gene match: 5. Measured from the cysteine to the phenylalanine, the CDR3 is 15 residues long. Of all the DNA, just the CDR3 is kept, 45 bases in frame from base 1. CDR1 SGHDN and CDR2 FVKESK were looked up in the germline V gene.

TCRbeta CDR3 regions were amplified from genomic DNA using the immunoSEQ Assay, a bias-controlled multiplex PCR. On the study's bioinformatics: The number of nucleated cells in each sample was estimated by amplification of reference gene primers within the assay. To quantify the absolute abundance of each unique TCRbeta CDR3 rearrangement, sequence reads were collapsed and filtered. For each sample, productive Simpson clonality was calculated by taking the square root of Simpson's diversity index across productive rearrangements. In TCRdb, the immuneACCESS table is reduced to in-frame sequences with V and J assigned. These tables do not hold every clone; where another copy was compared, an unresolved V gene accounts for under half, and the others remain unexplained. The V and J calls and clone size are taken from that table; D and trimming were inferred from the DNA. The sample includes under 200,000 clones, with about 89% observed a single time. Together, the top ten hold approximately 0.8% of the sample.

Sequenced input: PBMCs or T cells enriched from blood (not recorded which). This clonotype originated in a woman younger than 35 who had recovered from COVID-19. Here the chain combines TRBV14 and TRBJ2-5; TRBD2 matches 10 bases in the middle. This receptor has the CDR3 CASSPRTSGKETQYF. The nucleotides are TGTGCCAGCAGCCCCCGGACTAGCGGTAAAGAGACCCAGTACTTC.